The entry below gives a single T cell receptor (beta chain) sequence along with its context. As yet, its antigen is unknown. This entry comes from a study of Ad26.COV2.S vaccination and SARS-CoV-2 variants. Points from the study as a whole: The placebo group had lower spike-specific TCR breadth than the vaccine recipients did. The TCR-based breadth and depth measures might underestimate overall T cell responses. Breadth of non-spike TCRs did not differ between vaccinees and placebo recipients.

CDR3 length equals 14 residues. Germline-derived CDR1 and CDR2 are SGHTA and FQGNSA. V lost 1 base, J lost 6 bases, and 5 bases stayed unmatched. Indicated treatment: some 20 received Ad26.COV2.S at low or high dose, single or two shots; 5 received placebo; per-sample allocation not given. Collection of samples fell on day 63 after the first vaccine or placebo injection. Wuhan-strain SARS-CoV-2 spike was expressed by the Ad26 vector that made up the vaccine. Produced via immunoSEQ multiplex PCR; TCRdb's table is partial and in-frame only. The sample has fewer than 400,000 clones; 75% to 90% are singletons.

The receptor was derived from a person aged 18 to 65 who received the Ad26.COV2.S COVID-19 vaccine or a placebo. This chain uses TRBV7-2 with TRBJ2-5, with 7 bases fitting TRBD2. The starting material was peripheral blood, obtained in a trial of Ad26.COV2.S vaccine versus placebo. CDR3 DNA sequence: TGTGCCAGCAGCTTAGACGGCGGGAGTAAGACCCAGTACTTC. Residues: CASSLDGGSKTQYF.